The source of this T cell receptor beta chain is a study of blood T cell repertoires in COVID-19. Study information: T cells, B-cell-depleted T cells, or PBMCs supplied cDNA or gDNA.

The CDR3 extends over 14 amino acids. V lost 9 bases to trimming and J lost 5 bases; unmatched junction nucleotides: 7. Germline CDR1 reads KGHDR; CDR2 reads SFDVKD. The protocol was immunoSEQ multiplex PCR, while the TCRdb copy is restricted to in-frame clones and leaves out a portion. The profile shows some 190,000 clones, about nine tenths of them singletons. Sequenced: peripheral blood. The TCR comes from a man aged 18 to 29 with active or convalescent COVID-19. The chain recombines TRBV24-1 with TRBJ2-5; 11 nucleotides agree with TRBD2. The CDR3 loop is CATGGSGGAETQYF. CDR3 coding DNA: TGTGCCACCGGGGGTAGCGGGGGGGCGGAGACCCAGTACTTC.